Each of the 24 T cell receptor beta chains below was sequenced from the same sample in a study of blood T cell repertoires in COVID-19. Generated by immunoSEQ multiplex PCR, the TCRdb table keeps only in-frame clones and is missing some. The sample contains about 200,000 clones, 86% of which appear only once. Sequenced sample: peripheral blood. The receptors stem from a woman aged 45-65 years with COVID-19, enrolled during active disease.

The CDR3 spells CASSPEAFF. As DNA, the CDR3 is TGTGCCAGCAGCCCGGAAGCTTTCTTT. This chain joins TRBV7-6 and TRBJ1-1; D remains unclear. Trimming stripped 5 bases from V and 8 bases from J, with 3 bases between. The germline CDR1 and CDR2 sequences are SGHVS and FNYEAQ. The CDR3 covers 9 residues.

This clone was observed a few times. The rearrangement joins TRBV7-3 to TRBJ1-1; possible D gene TRBD1, 5 bases. Germline V gene sequence: CDR1 SGHTA, CDR2 FQGTGA. Trimming removed 2 bases from V and 0 bases from J, with 13 bases in between. The CDR3 contains 16 residues. This CDR3 is CASSLQAGNMNTEAFF. As DNA, the CDR3 is TGTGCCAGCAGCTTACAAGCAGGGAACATGAACACTGAAGCTTTCTTT.

This chain joins TRBV9 and TRBJ1-2, with D possibly TRBD1 on 6 matching bases. This CDR3 has 17 amino acids. Germline CDR1 and CDR2: SGDLS and YYNGEE. V dropped 4 bases and J dropped 0 bases, with 19 bases sitting between them. The CDR3 reads CASSLRQVPLANYGYTF. CDR3 bases: TGTGCCAGCAGCCTTAGACAGGTCCCGTTAGCTAACTATGGCTACACCTTC.

This clone turned up a few times. The chain has TRBV6-6 and TRBJ1-1; 7 bases line up with TRBD1. The CDR3 spans 19 residues. The germline V gene has CDR1 MNHNY and CDR2 SVGAGI (reference sequence). J gave up 4 bases and V 5 bases, and 22 bases lay outside the gene matches. The CDR3: CASSPFNFGRGDGATEAFF. The DNA for the CDR3 is TGTGCCAGCAGTCCATTTAACTTTGGCAGGGGGGACGGGGCCACTGAAGCTTTCTTT.

The V gene is TRBV2, the J gene TRBJ2-5, with 9 bases identical to TRBD1. The CDR3 is 17 amino acids. J was trimmed by 7 bases and V by 1 base; bases with no gene match: 13. Per the germline V gene, CDR1 is SNHLY and CDR2 is FYNNEI. CDR3 nucleotide sequence: TGTGCCAGCAGTGAAGGCCCTCCCGGGACAGGGAGAGGGACCCAGTACTTC. Its protein product is CASSEGPPGTGRGTQYF. The variable domain in full, with the rest retrieved from reference TRBV2 and TRBJ2-5, is EPEVTQTPSHQVTQMGQEVILRCVPISNHLYFYWYRQILGQKVEFLVSFYNNEISEKSEIFDDQFSVERPDGSNFTLKIRSTKLEDSAMYFCASSEGPPGTGRGTQYFGPGTRLLVL.

The chain carries TRBV24-1 and TRBJ2-6; D ambiguous. In germline, CDR1 is KGHDR, CDR2 SFDVKD. The CDR3 runs to 20 residues. Trimming took off 5 bases at V and 1 base at J, with 23 bases between the two ends. In DNA form, the CDR3 reads TGTGCCACCAGTGCTCTTAAGACACCCAACTCAGGATCTGGGGCCAACGTCCTGACTTTC. Its protein is CATSALKTPNSGSGANVLTF.

Concerning this clone: In the same sample, other DNA sequences code for this CDR3. The chain joins TRBV6-5 to TRBJ1-1, with a weak D call TRBD1 (5 bases). CDR3 length: 14 amino acids. Germline CDR1 reads MNHEY; CDR2 reads SVGAGI. Trimming left V 2 bases short and J 0 bases short, with 7 bases between. The chain's CDR3 is CASSYRGLNTEAFF. CDR3 coding DNA: TGTGCCAGCAGTTACAGGGGATTGAACACTGAAGCTTTCTTT.

This chain connects TRBV19 to TRBJ2-1; 10 bases line up with TRBD1. Unmatched junction bases numbered 11, after V lost 10 bases and J lost 8 bases. CDR3 size: 14 residues. CDR1 and CDR2 (germline): LNHDA, SQIVND (reference sequence). In DNA, the CDR3 is TGTGCCACTCAACCGACAGGGGGCATCCATGAGCAGTTCTTC. Encoded protein: CATQPTGGIHEQFF.

This clone came up a few times. This rearrangement joins TRBV7-9 to TRBJ1-6; D gene uncertain. With 5 bases removed from V and 0 bases from J, the gap between germline ends came to 8 bases. The CDR3 is 15 residues long. Germline CDR1 is SEHNR and CDR2 is FQNEAQ (reference sequence). CDR3 in DNA: TGTGCCAGCAGCATGGGGAGCTCCTATAATTCACCCCTCCACTTT. The encoded protein is CASSMGSSYNSPLHF.

The rearrangement links TRBV14 to TRBJ1-3, with no clear D. The germline V gene has CDR1 SGHDN and CDR2 FVKESK. Trimming took off 1 base at V and 4 bases at J, with 2 bases between the two ends. The CDR3 is made up of 12 amino acids. Here the CDR3 reads CASSQVGNTIYF. The CDR3, as DNA: TGTGCCAGCAGCCAAGTAGGAAACACCATATATTTT.

This rearrangement joins TRBV2 to TRBJ1-5; the match to TRBD1 covers 9 bases. CDR1 is SNHLY, CDR2 FYNNEI, per germline. The CDR3 loop spans 14 amino acids. V dropped 5 bases and J dropped 4; count of bases not matched to a gene: 3. The CDR3: CASSRTGENQPQHF. The DNA of the CDR3 is TGTGCCAGCAGTAGGACAGGGGAAAATCAGCCCCAGCATTTT.

This sequence joins TRBV11-3 and TRBJ2-3; 7 nucleotides agree with TRBD1. CDR1 is SGHNT, CDR2 YENEEA, per germline. V dropped 1 base and J dropped 5; count of bases not matched to a gene: 3. The CDR3 has 14 amino acids. CDR3 residues: CASSLGQGIDTQYF. CDR3 DNA sequence: TGTGCCAGCAGCTTAGGACAGGGCATAGATACGCAGTATTTT.

The rearrangement uses TRBV2 and TRBJ2-7, with D possibly being TRBD1 (5 bases). V dropped 7 bases and J dropped 6 bases, with 19 bases sitting between them. From germline, CDR1 is SNHLY and CDR2 FYNNEI. This CDR3 has 14 residues. The CDR3 reads CASTRTIGIGEQYF. The CDR3 bases are TGTGCCAGCACCCGGACAATAGGAATAGGCGAGCAGTACTTC.

This rearrangement joins TRBV5-6 to TRBJ1-6; D unresolved. V was trimmed by 4 bases and J by 7 bases, leaving 9 bases between them. Germline lookup yields CDR1 SGHDT and CDR2 YYEEEE. CDR3 size: 13 residues. Here the CDR3 reads CASSREGNSPLHF. The CDR3 region has the DNA TGTGCCAGCAGCCGAGAGGGCAATTCACCCCTCCACTTT.

The chain joins TRBV19 to TRBJ2-1, with TRBD1 matching 8 bases. The CDR3 is 15 amino acids. The V gene end was trimmed by 5 bases and the J gene end by 6 bases; junction bases not matched to a gene: 9. Per the germline V gene, CDR1 is LNHDA and CDR2 is SQIVND (reference sequence). CDR3 sequence reads: CASSPDRGFGNEQFF. The CDR3 coding sequence is TGTGCCAGTAGTCCCGACAGGGGCTTCGGCAATGAGCAGTTCTTC.

The chain combines TRBV3-1 (or the pseudogene TRBV3-2) with TRBJ2-3; the D is unclear. The V and J ends lost 0 bases and 1 base respectively, with 5 bases between them. CDR1 LGHDT and CDR2 YNNKEL come from the germline V gene (reference sequence). The CDR3 loop spans 14 amino acids. This CDR3 is CASSQEWRTDTQYF. In DNA form, the CDR3 reads TGTGCCAGCAGCCAAGAGTGGCGCACAGATACGCAGTATTTT.

Points on this clone: One junction end does not reproduce the germline sequence, and a read error may be involved. The chain links TRBV27 to TRBJ2-1, with TRBD2 matching 8 bases. The CDR3 covers 14 residues. CDR1 and CDR2 from the germline V gene are MNHEY and SMNVEV (reference sequence). The CDR3 DNA follows: TGTGCCAGCAGAGCGGGACTAGGCTACAATGAGCAATTCTTC. It is translated as CASRAGLGYNEQFF.

This clone was counted only a few times. V and J are TRBV3-1 (or the pseudogene TRBV3-2) and TRBJ1-2; D unresolved. The CDR3 loop spans 13 amino acids. The V and J ends lost 0 bases and 5 bases respectively, with 7 bases between them. Germline assignment: CDR1 LGHDT and CDR2 YNNKEL (reference sequence). This chain's CDR3 is CASSQDSGYGYTF. CDR3 nucleotides: TGTGCCAGCAGCCAAGATTCAGGTTATGGCTACACCTTC.

CDR3 protein: CASSIGEGGVYGYTF. The CDR3 region has the DNA TGTGCCAGTAGTATCGGCGAGGGAGGGGTCTATGGCTACACCTTC. The V and J genes are TRBV19 and TRBJ1-2; weak D call: TRBD1 (5 bases). V dropped 3 bases and J dropped 4 bases, with 15 bases sitting between them. The CDR3 covers 15 residues. Germline loops: CDR1 LNHDA, CDR2 SQIVND (reference sequence).

The rearrangement joins TRBV9 to TRBJ2-3; 10 positions match TRBD1. CDR1 is SGDLS and CDR2 is YYNGEE in the germline V gene. With 7 bases clipped from V and 6 bases from J, the junction kept 8 bases outside the gene matches. This CDR3 is 14 amino acids long. CDR3 DNA sequence: TGTGCCAGCGGGCCGACAGGGGGCCCGGATACGCAGTATTTT. Its protein product is CASGPTGGPDTQYF.

This clone was observed a few times. The genes are TRBV7-2 and TRBJ1-5; D unclear. The CDR3 runs 15 residues. Germline V gene lookup returns CDR1 SGHTA and CDR2 FQGNSA. The germline V and J ends were trimmed by 1 base and 0 bases, with 7 bases remaining between them. CDR3 loop: CASSLERYSNQPQHF. The CDR3 DNA follows: TGTGCCAGCAGCTTAGAGAGGTATAGCAATCAGCCCCAGCATTTT.

As for this clone: The junction departs from the called germline gene at one end, perhaps through a read error. The V and J genes are TRBV4-1 and TRBJ2-1; weak D call: TRBD2 (6 bases). The germline gives CDR1 MGHRA, CDR2 YSYEKL. The CDR3 totals 13 residues. This CDR3 is CASSLTIAEDQLF. The CDR3 DNA reads TGCGCCAGCAGCCTTACGATAGCGGAAGACCAGCTCTTC.

The gene calls are TRBV19 and TRBJ2-3; TRBD1 agrees at 9 bases. The germline V gene encodes CDR1 LNHDA and CDR2 SQIVND (reference sequence). The CDR3 spans 15 residues. After removal of 0 bases from V and 7 bases from J, the junction contained 5 bases not matched to a gene. CDR3 sequence (DNA): TGTGCCAGTAGTATAGATTCCGACAGGGGGTATACGCAGTATTTT. It encodes CASSIDSDRGYTQYF.

The rearrangement links TRBV12-5 to TRBJ2-1; D call uncertain. The V gene's germline CDR1 is LGHNT and CDR2 FRNRAP. The V gene lost 7 bases and the J gene lost 0 bases, with 13 bases spanning the gap. The CDR3 loop spans 15 amino acids. The CDR3 loop reads CASASPLASYNEQFF. The CDR3 DNA sequence: TGTGCTAGTGCCTCTCCGTTGGCCTCCTACAATGAGCAGTTCTTC.